This T cell receptor beta chain was captured by sequencing in a study of beta chain features in type 1 diabetes. Study summary: Cells sorted and examined across all samples totaled 107,917,701.

Stem cell-like memory, regulatory, central memory and naive CD4+ cells were sorted via CD45RO/CCR7/CD25/CD127/CD95/CD27. Study results and limitations: Cells expressing TCR highly could be over-represented by cDNA sequencing. A moderate, significant TCRB CDR3 shortening appeared in type 1 diabetes across four CD4+ subsets.

Germline CDR1 and CDR2: SGHVS and FQNEAQ. CDR3 length: 16 amino acids. The junction had 5 bases not matched to a gene; V was cut back by 1 base and J by 1 base. This clone was counted only a few times. The antigen remains unidentified. Of the isolated RNA, all was reverse transcribed, and so the sequenced material was expressed TCRB transcripts. Method: immunoSEQ multiplex PCR; TCRdb's copy keeps in-frame clones and lacks some. The sample lists some 330,000 clones, 10% to 15% occurring once. The material sequenced was naive CD4+ T cells from blood. The chain has TRBV7-8 and TRBJ2-7, with 9 bases that match TRBD2. The TCR comes from a woman between 18 and 29 years old with type 1 diabetes. CDR3 in DNA: TGTGCCAGCAGCTTAGGGGCTAGCGGGGCTTCCTACGAGCAGTACTTC. Its translation is CASSLGASGASYEQYF.